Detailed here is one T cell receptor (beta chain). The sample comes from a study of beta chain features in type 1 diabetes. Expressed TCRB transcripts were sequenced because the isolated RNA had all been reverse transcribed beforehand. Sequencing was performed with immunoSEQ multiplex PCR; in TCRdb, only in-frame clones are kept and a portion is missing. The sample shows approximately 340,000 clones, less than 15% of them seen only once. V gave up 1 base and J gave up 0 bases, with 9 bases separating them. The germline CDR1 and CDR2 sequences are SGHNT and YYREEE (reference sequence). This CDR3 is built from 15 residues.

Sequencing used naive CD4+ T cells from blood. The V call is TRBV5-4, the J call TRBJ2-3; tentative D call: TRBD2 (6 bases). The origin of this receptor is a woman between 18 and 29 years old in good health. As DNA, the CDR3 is TGTGCCAGCAGCTTGCTTAGCGGTAGCACAGATACGCAGTATTTT. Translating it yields CASSLLSGSTDTQYF.